Each of the 21 T cell receptor beta chains below was sequenced from the same sample in a study of cytomegalovirus exposure and HLA in healthy donors. PCR primers comprised 60 Vbeta and 13 Jbeta primers. Libraries were prepared by immunoSEQ multiplex PCR; TCRdb keeps only in-frame clonotypes and omits some of them. There are approximately 160,000 clones in the sample; over 75% occur only once, and about 2% lies in the top ten. The sample comprised PBMCs. The receptors originated from a human donor in good health.

The chain links TRBV6-5 to TRBJ1-6; TRBD1 is a possible D gene (5 bases). CDR1 is MNHEY, CDR2 SVGAGI, per germline. This CDR3 is built from 12 residues. V was pared by 6 bases and J by 15 bases, with 15 bases between. The CDR3 protein is CASSRDSWHLHF. CDR3 nucleotide sequence: TGTGCCAGCAGCCGGGACTCCTGGCACCTCCACTTT.

The chain combines TRBV9 with TRBJ2-6, with no clear D. Trimming shortened V by 4 bases and J by 0 bases, and 5 bases separated the two germline ends. Per the germline V gene, CDR1 is SGDLS and CDR2 is YYNGEE. CDR3 size: 14 residues. The chain's CDR3 is CASSRSSGANVLTF. The DNA of the CDR3 is TGTGCCAGCAGCCGGAGCTCTGGGGCCAACGTCCTGACTTTC.

This rearrangement joins TRBV10-3 to TRBJ2-7; D might be TRBD1 (6 bases). The V gene's germline CDR1 is ENHRY and CDR2 SYGVKD. The CDR3 has 15 residues. Trimming left V 0 bases short and J 2 bases short, with 11 bases between. The CDR3 DNA reads as TGTGCCATCAGTGAGTCACAGGGTATCCCCTACGAGCAGTACTTC. It codes for CAISESQGIPYEQYF.

V and J are TRBV4-3 and TRBJ2-1; 10 bases are shared with TRBD2. This CDR3 region has 15 residues. V lost 1 base to trimming and J lost 8 bases; unmatched junction nucleotides: 5. The V gene's germline CDR1 is LGHNA and CDR2 YSLEER. The CDR3 protein is CASSQGSGGAHEQFF. The CDR3 coding sequence is TGCGCCAGCAGCCAAGGAAGCGGGGGGGCCCATGAGCAGTTCTTC.

This clone has a single count. The chain employs TRBV5-6 and TRBJ2-3, with D possibly being TRBD1 (5 bases). The CDR3 spans 16 residues. CDR1 is SGHDT, CDR2 YYEEEE, per germline. The V end lost 4 bases, the J end lost 2 bases, and 17 bases lay between the germline ends. CDR3 in amino acids: CASSHSVRASTDTQYF. The CDR3 nucleotides read TGTGCCAGCAGCCATTCGGTCAGGGCCTCCACAGATACGCAGTATTTT.

The genes are TRBV7-9 and TRBJ1-6; perhaps TRBD1 as D (6 bases). Germline V gene sequence: CDR1 SEHNR, CDR2 FQNEAQ (reference sequence). Trimming shortened V by 1 base and J by 9 bases, and 16 bases separated the two germline ends. This CDR3 comprises 16 residues. The CDR3 is CASSLDWGRGSSPLHF. The CDR3 nucleotides are TGTGCCAGCAGCTTAGATTGGGGCAGGGGAAGTTCACCCCTCCACTTT.

The gene calls are TRBV10-1 and TRBJ2-1; maybe TRBD1 (6 bases). From germline, CDR1 is WNHNN and CDR2 SYGVQD (reference sequence). CDR3 length: 13 residues. The ends were cut back, 4 bases at V and 4 bases at J, with 8 bases in the middle. In DNA, the CDR3 is TGCGCCAGCAGTGGCGGACAGTACAATGAGCAGTTCTTC. It translates to CASSGGQYNEQFF.

The chain employs TRBV4-3 and TRBJ2-3; TRBD1 is a possible D gene (6 bases). V was cut by 4 bases and J by 7 bases, with 12 bases left in between. Germline assignment: CDR1 LGHNA and CDR2 YSLEER. The length of the CDR3 is 13 residues. The CDR3 sequence is CASSLQRGNTQYF. DNA of the CDR3: TGCGCCAGCAGCCTACAAAGGGGGAATACGCAGTATTTT.

The rearrangement links TRBV11-2 to TRBJ2-7; TRBD2 aligns across 7 bases. V lost 2 bases, J lost 2 bases, and 9 bases stayed unmatched. CDR3 length: 16 residues. Germline assignment: CDR1 SGHAT and CDR2 FQNNGV. The CDR3 DNA is TGTGCCAGCAGCTTATTGGGCAGGGACTACCCCTACGAGCAGTACTTC. This encodes CASSLLGRDYPYEQYF. The variable domain in full, with the rest retrieved from reference TRBV11-2 and TRBJ2-7, is EAGVAQSPRYKIIEKRQSVAFWCNPISGHATLYWYQQILGQGPKLLIQFQNNGVVDDSQLPKDRFSAERLKGVDSTLKIQPAKLEDSAVYLCASSLLGRDYPYEQYFGPGTRLTVT.

The gene calls are TRBV7-6 and TRBJ1-1; possible D gene TRBD1, 5 bases. V was trimmed by 1 base and J by 4 bases, leaving 16 bases between them. This CDR3 is 16 amino acids long. The germline CDR1 and CDR2 sequences are SGHVS and FNYEAQ. CDR3 sequence (DNA): TGTGCCAGCAGCTTAGAACGCTCGGGGGGAGGCACTGAAGCTTTCTTT. It translates to CASSLERSGGGTEAFF. The complete variable domain, with remaining parts taken from reference TRBV7-6 and TRBJ1-1, reads GAGVSQSPRYKVTKRGQDVALRCDPISGHVSLYWYRQALGQGPEFLTYFNYEAQQDKSGLPNDRFSAERPEGSISTLTIQRTEQRDSAMYRCASSLERSGGGTEAFFGQGTRLTVV.

This chain joins TRBV5-4 and TRBJ1-5; 10 nucleotides match TRBD1. J gave up 6 bases and V 0 bases, and 6 bases lay outside the gene matches. Germline CDR1 is SGHNT and CDR2 is YYREEE (reference sequence). The CDR3 is 16 amino acids. This chain's CDR3 is CASSLGPGQGSQPQHF. CDR3 in DNA: TGTGCCAGCAGCTTGGGTCCGGGACAGGGGAGTCAGCCCCAGCATTTT.

With regard to this clone: The sample carries other DNA sequences with the same CDR3. The rearrangement uses TRBV2 and TRBJ1-5, with a weak D call TRBD1 (5 bases). This CDR3 is 16 amino acids long. Per germline, CDR1 SNHLY and CDR2 FYNNEI. Trimming removed 3 bases at V and 2 bases at J, with 14 bases between. CDR3 region: CASSEPGFPGNQPQHF. CDR3 coding DNA: TGTGCCAGCAGTGAGCCAGGGTTTCCAGGCAATCAGCCCCAGCATTTT.

CDR3 protein: CASSQNNQETQYF. CDR3 bases: TGTGCCAGCAGCCAAAATAATCAAGAGACCCAGTACTTC. V gene TRBV16 combines with J gene TRBJ2-5, with D uncertain. CDR3 length: 13 residues. The V gene lost 2 bases and the J gene lost 2 bases, with 6 bases spanning the gap. Germline V gene lookup returns CDR1 KGHSY and CDR2 FQNENV. Together with reference TRBV16 and TRBJ2-5, the CDR3 gives the full variable domain: GEEVAQTPKHLVRGEGQKAKLYCAPIKGHSYVFWYQQVLKNEFKFLISFQNENVFDETGMPKERFSAKCLPNSPCSLEIQATKLEDSAVYFCASSQNNQETQYFGPGTRLLVL.

The V and J genes are TRBV15 and TRBJ2-1; a weak D match, TRBD1 (5 bases). Trimming took 4 bases from V and 2 from J, leaving 15 bases between them. The CDR3 loop spans 16 amino acids. Germline CDR1 is LNHNV and CDR2 is YYDKDF (reference sequence). CDR3 amino acids: CATSKRTGAPYNEQFF. DNA of the CDR3: TGTGCCACCAGCAAGCGAACTGGGGCGCCCTACAATGAGCAGTTCTTC.

The V call is TRBV4-1, the J call TRBJ1-2; no firm D call. The germline gives CDR1 MGHRA, CDR2 YSYEKL. Trimming took 2 bases from V and 0 from J, leaving 10 bases between them. The CDR3 length is 15 residues. As DNA, the CDR3 is TGCGCCAGCAGCCAACCGCACGGTTCTAACTATGGCTACACCTTC. This sequence encodes CASSQPHGSNYGYTF.

The chain uses TRBV7-6 and TRBJ2-7; 10 bases are shared with TRBD1. V shed 2 bases and J 6 bases; nucleotides not matched to a gene: 10. The CDR3 consists of 16 residues. CDR1 and CDR2 from the germline V gene are SGHVS and FNYEAQ. CDR3 sequence: CASSLTPWTGGAEQYF. CDR3 nucleotide sequence: TGTGCCAGCAGCTTAACCCCCTGGACAGGGGGGGCCGAGCAGTACTTC.

This clone came up once. CDR3 sequence (DNA): TGTGCCAGCAGTTTGACAGGGAGACGCACCGGGGAGCTGTTTTTT. It translates to CASSLTGRRTGELFF. This sequence joins TRBV27 and TRBJ2-2, with 7 positions matching TRBD1. The CDR3 totals 15 residues. Germline lookup yields CDR1 MNHEY and CDR2 SMNVEV (reference sequence). V shed 3 bases and J 4 bases; nucleotides not matched to a gene: 5.

The chain uses TRBV4-2 and TRBJ1-1; a possible D gene is TRBD1 (6 bases). CDR3 length: 14 amino acids. With 0 bases removed from V and 10 bases from J, the gap between germline ends came to 15 bases. Germline V gene sequence: CDR1 LGHNA, CDR2 YNFKEQ. Here the CDR3 DNA reads TGTGCCAGCAGCCAAGATTCCCAGGGGCGAAGAGCTTTCTTT. It is translated as CASSQDSQGRRAFF.

This clone was seen only a few times. CDR3 DNA: TGTGCCAGCAGTTTATCACGTCCGGGACAGGGGACAGATACGCAGTATTTT. Residues: CASSLSRPGQGTDTQYF. This chain uses TRBV25-1 with TRBJ2-3, with TRBD1 matching 10 bases. J gave up 3 bases and V 5 bases, and 11 bases lay outside the gene matches. The CDR3 loop spans 17 amino acids. The germline V gene encodes CDR1 MGHDK and CDR2 SYGVNS.

V and J are TRBV5-1 and TRBJ1-1; unclear D gene. The CDR3 is made up of 15 amino acids. Per the germline V gene, CDR1 is SGHRS and CDR2 is YFSETQ. V was pared by 2 bases and J by 5 bases, with 16 bases between. CDR3 sequence: CASSFGGITQTEAFF. CDR3 nucleotides: TGCGCCAGCAGCTTCGGAGGGATCACCCAAACTGAAGCTTTCTTT. Full variable domain (outside the CDR3, taken from reference TRBV5-1 and TRBJ1-1): KAGVTQTPRYLIKTRGQQVTLSCSPISGHRSVSWYQQTPGQGLQFLFEYFSETQRNKGNFPGRFSGRQFSNSRSEMNVSTLELGDSALYLCASSFGGITQTEAFFGQGTRLTVV.

The chain carries TRBV7-2 and TRBJ1-1, with 7 bases matching TRBD1. V lost 4 bases and J lost 0; bases outside the gene matches: 11. The CDR3 is 17 residues long. Germline values: CDR1 SGHTA, CDR2 FQGNSA. Here the CDR3 DNA reads TGTGCCAGCAGCTACCAAATCTCGGGACAGATGAACACTGAAGCTTTCTTT. As protein: CASSYQISGQMNTEAFF.